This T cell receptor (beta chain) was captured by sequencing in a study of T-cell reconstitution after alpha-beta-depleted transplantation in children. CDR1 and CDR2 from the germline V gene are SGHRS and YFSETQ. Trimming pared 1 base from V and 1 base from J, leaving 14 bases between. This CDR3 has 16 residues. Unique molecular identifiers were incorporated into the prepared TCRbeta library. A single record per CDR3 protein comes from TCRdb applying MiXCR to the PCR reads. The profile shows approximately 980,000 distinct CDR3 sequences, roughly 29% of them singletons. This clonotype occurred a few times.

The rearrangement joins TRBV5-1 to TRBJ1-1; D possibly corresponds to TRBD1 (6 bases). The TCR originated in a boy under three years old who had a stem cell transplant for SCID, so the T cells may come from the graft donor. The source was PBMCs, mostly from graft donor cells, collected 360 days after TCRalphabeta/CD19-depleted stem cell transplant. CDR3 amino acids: CASSLLTGLGNTEAFF. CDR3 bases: TGCGCCAGCAGCTTGTTAACAGGGTTGGGGAACACTGAAGCTTTCTTT.